A single sample gave rise to the 19 T cell receptor beta chains below, sequenced in a study of CD8+CD57+ T cells in acquired aplastic anemia (dated 2018 in TCRdb). Instrument on record: Illumina HiSeq 2000. TCR beta VDJ combination and CDR3 sequence profiling used genomic DNA as the template. In TCRdb, the public reads were trimmed at Q25 with fastp and aligned with MiXCR, with productive beta chains retained. Entries are consolidated by CDR3 protein sequence, retaining the most common genes and DNA. The sample data list some 140,000 distinct CDR3 sequences, and 41% of these were observed just once. 8% to 9% of the sample comes from the top ten. Sequenced material: sorted CD4+, CD8+, or CD8+CD57+ T cells (not recorded which) from PBMCs. These receptors all stem from a human donor in good health, serving as a control.

This clonotype was detected ten times or more. The chain combines TRBV20-1 with TRBJ1-6, with D perhaps matching TRBD1 (6 bases). Germline V CDR1 and CDR2: DFQATT, SNEGSKA (reference sequence). The CDR3 length is 16 residues. With 0 bases removed from V and 7 bases from J, the gap between germline ends came to 16 bases. CDR3 DNA: TGCAGTGCTAGAGATCCGGGGGGACACAGCAATTCACCCCTCCACTTT. This translates into CSARDPGGHSNSPLHF.

This rearrangement joins TRBV6-5 to TRBJ1-5; TRBD1 matches at 8 bases. This CDR3 has 15 amino acids. Germline V CDR1 and CDR2: MNHEY, SVGAGI. J lost 2 bases, V lost 0 bases, and 0 bases had no gene match. The CDR3 protein is CASSYSGQGNQPQHF. CDR3 sequence (DNA): TGTGCCAGCAGTTACTCGGGACAGGGCAATCAGCCCCAGCATTTT.

This CDR3 is CASSLLGGAGGELFF. CDR3 in DNA: TGTGCCAGCAGCCTTCTCGGGGGGGCAGGCGGGGAGCTGTTTTTT. The V gene is TRBV3-1, the J gene TRBJ2-2, with 8 bases identical to TRBD2. The CDR3 covers 15 residues. The V gene's germline CDR1 is LGHDT and CDR2 YNNKEL (reference sequence). V shed 4 bases, J shed 7 bases, and the junction held 8 bases outside the gene matches. Variable domain in full (rest from reference TRBV3-1 and TRBJ2-2): DTAVSQTPKYLVTQMGNDKSIKCEQNLGHDTMYWYKQDSKKFLKIMFSYNNKELIINETVPNRFSPKSPDKAHLNLHINSLELGDSAVYFCASSLLGGAGGELFFGEGSRLTVL.

This chain uses TRBV12-3 or TRBV12-4 with TRBJ1-1, with 8 positions matching TRBD1. This CDR3 contains 11 residues. The V segment lost 6 bases and the J segment 10 bases; nucleotides outside the gene matches: 4. The CDR3 here is CASRTGVGAFF. The CDR3 DNA sequence: TGTGCCAGCAGGACAGGGGTAGGAGCTTTCTTT.

This clonotype has ten or more counts. This sequence joins TRBV25-1 and TRBJ2-3; the match to TRBD2 covers 7 bases. Germline V gene data show CDR1 as MGHDK and CDR2 as SYGVNS. The CDR3 loop spans 15 amino acids. V was clipped by 6 bases and J by 8 bases; unmatched bases: 14. CDR3 bases: TGTGCCAGCAGCCCCAGCGGGACGCCGGCGGTTACGCAGTATTTT. Its translation is CASSPSGTPAVTQYF.

V is TRBV6-1 and J is TRBJ2-7; 7 bases are shared with TRBD2. The CDR3 totals 14 residues. From germline, CDR1 is MNHNS and CDR2 SASEGT. V dropped 5 bases and J dropped 2; count of bases not matched to a gene: 6. CDR3 amino acids: CASSPRDYPYEQYF. For the CDR3, the DNA is TGTGCCAGCAGTCCCCGGGACTACCCCTACGAGCAGTACTTC.

The chain recombines TRBV12-3 or TRBV12-4 with TRBJ1-3, with no clear D. This CDR3 has 13 amino acids. The V and J ends lost 8 bases and 0 bases respectively, with 8 bases between them. The CDR3 coding sequence is TGTGCCAGCGGGGAGTTCTCTGGAAACACCATATATTTT. Encoded protein: CASGEFSGNTIYF.

The rearrangement links TRBV4-1 to TRBJ1-4, with no clear D. Trimming removed 1 base at V and 8 bases at J, with 17 bases between. The CDR3 extends over 16 amino acids. Germline lookup yields CDR1 MGHRA and CDR2 YSYEKL. The CDR3 DNA reads TGCGCCAGCAGCCAAGGTAGGAGCGACGGGCGGGAAAAACTGTTTTTT. Protein product: CASSQGRSDGREKLFF.

The rearrangement uses TRBV2 and TRBJ2-3; TRBD2 matches at 11 bases. With 10 bases clipped from V and 5 bases from J, the junction kept 11 bases outside the gene matches. Per the germline V gene, CDR1 is SNHLY and CDR2 is FYNNEI. This CDR3 has 15 residues. The CDR3 is CATPLAGGKLDTQYF. CDR3 DNA sequence: TGTGCCACCCCTTTAGCGGGGGGGAAATTAGATACGCAGTATTTT.

The gene calls are TRBV19 and TRBJ2-7, with TRBD1 identical over 8 bases. The germline V gene encodes CDR1 LNHDA and CDR2 SQIVND (reference sequence). V dropped 3 bases and J dropped 1; count of bases not matched to a gene: 5. CDR3 length equals 15 residues. The CDR3 nucleotides are TGTGCCAGTAGTATCACAGGGGGTCAGTCCTACGAGCAGTACTTC. Protein product: CASSITGGQSYEQYF.

For this clonotype: A much larger clone differs from this one at a single base, so this may be a read error. The chain combines TRBV11-2 with TRBJ1-2; tentative D call: TRBD1 (6 bases). The germline gives CDR1 SGHAT, CDR2 FQNNGV. CDR3 length: 15 residues. The CDR3 protein is CASTPGGGQNCGYTF. The CDR3 DNA reads as TGTGCCAGCACACCTGGAGGGGGGCAGAACTGTGGCTACACCTTC.

This clonotype was found once. No conserved phenylalanine or tryptophan is present at the end of the CDR3, so a read error is the likely explanation. The gene calls are TRBV15 and TRBJ1-1; no clear D gene. The CDR3 consists of 14 residues. Germline CDR1 reads LNHNV; CDR2 reads YYDKDF (reference sequence). Deletions cut 3 bases from V and 5 bases from J, with 13 bases between. The CDR3 bases are TGTGCCACCAGCAGGGTGGCAGGCGGAACTGAAGCTTTCTCT. Its protein product is CATSRVAGGTEAFS.

This clonotype was picked up many times. The chain has TRBV6-5 and TRBJ2-7, with TRBD1 as a possible D gene (6 bases). V shed 0 bases and J shed 8 bases, with 14 bases lying between them. Germline values: CDR1 MNHEY, CDR2 SVGAGI. This CDR3 region has 14 residues. The CDR3 coding sequence is TGTGCCAGCAGTTACTCGATCGGACAGAGCAAGCAGTACTTC. Its protein product is CASSYSIGQSKQYF.

The chain couples TRBV18 to TRBJ1-4, with D maybe TRBD1 (5 bases). This CDR3 region has 16 residues. CDR1 is KGHSH and CDR2 is LQKENI in the germline V gene. Trimming removed 1 base from V and 6 bases from J, with 15 bases in between. The CDR3 DNA follows: TGTGCCAGCTCACCACTGCTTGGGCAGGGTGATGAAAAACTGTTTTTT. It encodes CASSPLLGQGDEKLFF.

The V and J genes are TRBV24-1 and TRBJ2-7; D is unresolved. The CDR3 runs 10 residues. Germline CDR1 reads KGHDR; CDR2 reads SFDVKD. The V end was cut by 9 bases, the J end by 6 bases, with 8 bases between. CDR3: CATLGGEQYF. The CDR3 coding sequence is TGTGCCACCCTCGGCGGCGAGCAGTACTTC.

This clonotype appeared many times. This chain links TRBV12-3 or TRBV12-4 with TRBJ2-3, with D unresolved. This CDR3 is built from 13 residues. Trimming took 6 bases from V and 3 from J, leaving 10 bases between them. CDR3 residues: CASRGLGTDTQYF. As DNA, the CDR3 is TGTGCCAGCAGGGGTCTGGGGACAGATACGCAGTATTTT.

The chain links TRBV29-1 to TRBJ2-5; D is unclear. The better agreement between TRBJ2-7 and the DNA end casts doubt on the J call. Germline V gene sequence: CDR1 SQVTM, CDR2 ANQGSEA. This CDR3 region has 13 residues. The DNA for the CDR3 is TGCAGCGTTGAAGATCAACGGGCCTACGAGCAGTACTTC. Translation gives CSVEDQRAYEQYF.

The chain uses TRBV19 and TRBJ1-2, with unresolved D. Trimming shortened V by 3 bases and J by 4 bases, and 15 bases separated the two germline ends. Germline lookup yields CDR1 LNHDA and CDR2 SQIVND (reference sequence). The CDR3 consists of 15 residues. DNA of the CDR3: TGTGCCAGTAGTATTATGCCGAGCCCCATCTATGGCTACACCTTC. Amino acids: CASSIMPSPIYGYTF. Supplemented by reference TRBV19 and TRBJ1-2, the full variable domain reads DGGITQSPKYLFRKEGQNVTLSCEQNLNHDAMYWYRQDPGQGLRLIYYSQIVNDFQKGDIAEGYSVSREKKESFPLTVTSAQKNPTAFYLCASSIMPSPIYGYTFGSGTRLTVV.

This clonotype was picked up many times. This chain's CDR3 is CATSDFSGNTIYF. CDR3 nucleotides: TGTGCCACCAGTGACTTTTCAGGAAACACCATATATTTT. The chain recombines TRBV24-1 with TRBJ1-3, with D unresolved. The ends were cut back, 4 bases at V and 4 bases at J, with 7 bases in the middle. The CDR3 spans 13 residues. CDR1 is KGHDR, CDR2 SFDVKD, per germline.